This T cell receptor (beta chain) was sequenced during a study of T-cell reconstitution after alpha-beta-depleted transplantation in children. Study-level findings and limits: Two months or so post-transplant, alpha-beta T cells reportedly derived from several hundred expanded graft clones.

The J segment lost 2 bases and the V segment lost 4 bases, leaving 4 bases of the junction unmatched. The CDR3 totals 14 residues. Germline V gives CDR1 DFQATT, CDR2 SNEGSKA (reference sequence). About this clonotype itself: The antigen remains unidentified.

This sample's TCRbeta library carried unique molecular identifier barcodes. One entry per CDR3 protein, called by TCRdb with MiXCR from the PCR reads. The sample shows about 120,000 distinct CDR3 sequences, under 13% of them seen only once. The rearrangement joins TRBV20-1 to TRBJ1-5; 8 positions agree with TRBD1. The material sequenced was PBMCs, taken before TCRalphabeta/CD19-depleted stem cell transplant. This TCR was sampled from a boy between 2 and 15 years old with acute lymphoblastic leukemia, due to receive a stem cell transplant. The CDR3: CSAIPTGGNQPQHF. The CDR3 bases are TGCAGTGCTATTCCGACAGGGGGCAATCAGCCCCAGCATTTT.